A single sample is the source of the 18 T cell receptor beta chains below, sequenced in a study of cytomegalovirus exposure and HLA in healthy donors. PCR was performed using 60 Vbeta and 13 Jbeta primers. Some clones are missing from TCRdb's copy, which holds only in-frame ones; the method was immunoSEQ multiplex PCR. This sample has 150,000 to 200,000 clones, with roughly 84% found just once. The sample taken for sequencing was PBMCs. These TCRs come from a boy younger than 18 in good health and CMV-seronegative.

The chain is built from TRBV5-1 and TRBJ2-7, with 9 bases identical to TRBD1. The CDR3 covers 15 residues. V shed 4 bases and J 6 bases; nucleotides not matched to a gene: 11. Germline V gives CDR1 SGHRS, CDR2 YFSETQ. The CDR3 DNA follows: TGCGCCAGCAGCGCCCCCGGGACAGGGAGCGGCGAGCAGTACTTC. Its translation is CASSAPGTGSGEQYF.

The V and J genes are TRBV9 and TRBJ1-1; 7 bases line up with TRBD1. J lost 4 bases, V lost 0 bases, and 6 bases had no gene match. This CDR3 contains 15 residues. Looked up from germline, CDR1 is SGDLS and CDR2 is YYNGEE. CDR3 residues: CASSVVGAGGTEAFF. The CDR3 DNA follows: TGTGCCAGCAGCGTAGTCGGCGCAGGGGGCACTGAAGCTTTCTTT. Filled out from reference TRBV9 and TRBJ1-1, the complete variable domain reads DSGVTQTPKHLITATGQRVTLRCSPRSGDLSVYWYQQSLDQGLQFLIQYYNGEERAKGNILERFSAQQFPDLHSELNLSSLELGDSALYFCASSVVGAGGTEAFFGQGTRLTVV.

This clone was detected once. The chain has TRBV7-8 and TRBJ2-5, with TRBD2 as a possible D gene (5 bases). From germline, CDR1 is SGHVS and CDR2 FQNEAQ. With 1 base removed from V and 5 bases from J, the gap between germline ends came to 11 bases. This CDR3 comprises 14 residues. CDR3 coding DNA: TGTGCCAGCAGCTTAGATTCGAGGGTGGAGACCCAGTACTTC. This encodes CASSLDSRVETQYF.

This clone has just one count. The V and J genes are TRBV29-1 and TRBJ1-1; D is possibly TRBD1 (5 bases). Germline CDR1 reads SQVTM; CDR2 reads ANQGSEA. V lost 2 bases to trimming and J lost 4 bases, with 8 bases between them. The CDR3 consists of 12 residues. The CDR3: CSVEQGGTEAFF. Written as DNA, the CDR3 is TGCAGCGTTGAACAGGGAGGCACTGAAGCTTTCTTT.

The chain joins TRBV30 to TRBJ1-1; 7 bases match TRBD1. The germline V gene encodes CDR1 GTSNPN and CDR2 SVGIG (reference sequence). Unmatched junction bases numbered 4, after V lost 0 bases and J lost 3 bases. This CDR3 spans 14 amino acids. The CDR3 DNA reads as TGTGCCTGGAGTGTACGACAGGGAGACACTGAAGCTTTCTTT. As protein: CAWSVRQGDTEAFF.

DNA for the CDR3: TGTGCCATCACCCCAGGGGTAAATGAAAAACTGTTTTTT. This codes for CAITPGVNEKLFF. The chain uses TRBV10-3 and TRBJ1-4; perhaps TRBD1 as D (6 bases). Germline V gives CDR1 ENHRY, CDR2 SYGVKD. The CDR3 is 13 residues long. The V end was cut by 7 bases, the J end by 5 bases, with 11 bases between.

The chain has TRBV20-1 and TRBJ2-1; a weak D match, TRBD1 (5 bases). CDR3 size: 10 residues. Germline CDR1 and CDR2: DFQATT and SNEGSKA (reference sequence). Trimming took 1 base from V and 11 from J, leaving 6 bases between them. The DNA for the CDR3 is TGCAGTGCTAGAGGGACACAGCAGTTCTTC. This encodes CSARGTQQFF.

This clone was detected only once. The chain links TRBV5-1 to TRBJ2-1, with 9 nucleotides matching TRBD2. The CDR3 is 17 residues long. From germline, CDR1 is SGHRS and CDR2 YFSETQ. Trimming at V came to 1 base and at J to 6 bases, leaving 11 bases not matched to a gene. The CDR3 DNA is TGCGCCAGCAGCTTGAGGCTTGGGGGCGGGGGGGCCAATGAGCAGTTCTTC. Protein product: CASSLRLGGGGANEQFF.

The DNA of the CDR3 is TGTGCCAGTAGTATAGATCTAATGGACAGGGAGAGATATGGCTACACCTTC. Encoded protein: CASSIDLMDRERYGYTF. This rearrangement joins TRBV19 to TRBJ1-2; 8 bases fit TRBD1. CDR1 and CDR2 (germline): LNHDA, SQIVND (reference sequence). J was trimmed by 5 bases and V by 0 bases; bases with no gene match: 11. The CDR3 covers 17 residues.

The J gene is TRBJ2-5, the V gene TRBV27; 8 bases agree with TRBD2. The CDR3 extends over 15 amino acids. Germline-derived CDR1 and CDR2 are MNHEY and SMNVEV (reference sequence). With 2 bases clipped from V and 4 bases from J, the junction kept 6 bases outside the gene matches. This CDR3 is CASSLNGRGAETQYF. CDR3 DNA: TGTGCCAGCAGTTTAAACGGGAGGGGGGCAGAGACCCAGTACTTC.

The rearrangement joins TRBV6-5 to TRBJ2-1; 9 bases fit TRBD2. CDR3 length: 16 amino acids. J was trimmed by 8 bases and V by 0 bases; bases with no gene match: 8. Germline-derived CDR1 and CDR2 are MNHEY and SVGAGI. This chain's CDR3 is CASSYSGLAGDYEQFF. In DNA, the CDR3 is TGTGCCAGCAGTTACTCGGGCTTAGCGGGGGATTATGAGCAGTTCTTC.

This clone was counted a few times. CDR3 bases: TGTGCCAGCAGCTCTAATTCTCAGCCCCAGCATTTT. Translation: CASSSNSQPQHF. The rearrangement uses TRBV7-9 and TRBJ1-5; D remains unclear. V lost 4 bases and J 6 bases, leaving 7 bases between the germline ends. The CDR3 is 12 amino acids. CDR1 is SEHNR, CDR2 FQNEAQ, per germline (reference sequence).

The V call is TRBV6-6, the J call TRBJ1-2; the match to TRBD1 covers 9 bases. CDR3 length equals 15 residues. Germline V gives CDR1 MNHNY, CDR2 SVGAGI (reference sequence). The J segment lost 4 bases and the V segment lost 6 bases, leaving 9 bases of the junction unmatched. The CDR3 region is CASSQRQGESYGYTF. CDR3 in DNA: TGTGCCAGCAGCCAAAGACAGGGGGAAAGCTATGGCTACACCTTC.

The CDR3 nucleotides read TGCAGCGTTGGGGGACTAGCGGTTATGAGCTCCTACAATGAGCAGTTCTTC. Translation: CSVGGLAVMSSYNEQFF. V usage is TRBV29-1 and J usage is TRBJ2-1; 11 bases are shared with TRBD2. V shed 4 bases, J shed 0 bases, and the junction held 8 bases outside the gene matches. The germline V gene encodes CDR1 SQVTM and CDR2 ANQGSEA. The CDR3 is 17 residues long.

A single count supports this clone. The V gene is TRBV11-1, the J gene TRBJ1-4; 7 nucleotides match TRBD1. This CDR3 is 17 amino acids long. Unmatched junction bases numbered 14, after V lost 5 bases and J lost 5 bases. The germline V gene has CDR1 SGHAT and CDR2 FQDESV (reference sequence). The CDR3, as DNA: TGTGCCAGCAGCCCCAGGAGGGGGCGCAAATGGAATGAAAAACTGTTTTTT. It encodes CASSPRRGRKWNEKLFF.

The CDR3 DNA follows: TGTGCCAGCAGCCCAGCGGGGGCAGACACTGAAGCTTTCTTT. Protein sequence: CASSPAGADTEAFF. The chain couples TRBV6-5 to TRBJ1-1; a weak D match, TRBD1 (6 bases). Trimming pared 6 bases from V and 3 bases from J, leaving 14 bases between. Germline V gene data show CDR1 as MNHEY and CDR2 as SVGAGI. CDR3 length: 14 amino acids.

The V call is TRBV14, the J call TRBJ2-7; D is perhaps TRBD1 (6 bases). This CDR3 is 15 amino acids long. The germline gives CDR1 SGHDN, CDR2 FVKESK. Trimming left V 2 bases short and J 0 bases short, with 11 bases between. The CDR3 sequence is CASSQWDTHSYEQYF. As DNA, the CDR3 is TGTGCCAGCAGCCAATGGGACACCCACTCCTACGAGCAGTACTTC.

The J gene is TRBJ2-1, the V gene TRBV9; 11 bases map to TRBD2. Germline values: CDR1 SGDLS, CDR2 YYNGEE. This CDR3 is built from 16 residues. The ends lost 4 bases at V and 1 base at J; junction bases unmatched: 4. CDR3 loop: CASSRGTSGSYNEQFF. The CDR3 DNA reads TGTGCCAGCAGCAGAGGGACTAGCGGTTCCTACAATGAGCAGTTCTTC.